The table lists the clone carrying this TCR beta chain with a few counts. This CDR3 contains 19 residues. Trimming shortened V by 4 bases and J by 2 bases, and 26 bases separated the two germline ends. Germline CDR1 and CDR2: SGHVS and FNYEAQ. This sample is part of a study of human T cells and chemical hapten exposure. TCRdb re-derived calls from the RACE reads in MiXCR, one entry per CDR3 protein. In the table there are 65,000 to 95,000 distinct CDR3 sequences, about 6.6% of which are singletons. Time point specified: patch test 2, 6 weeks after DPC sensitization. Treatment: therapeutic diphenylcyclopropenone sensitization with weekly scalp DPC. Those who donated were patients with alopecia, 18 to 70 years of age, and suitable for DPC.

The chain carries TRBV7-6 and TRBJ1-2, with D possibly matching TRBD1 (6 bases). The TCR originated in a woman aged 25 to 39 with alopecia areata. Some clones in this sample may be carry-over from other donors' samples. The sample consisted of whole blood, taken in connection with sensitization to the hapten diphenylcyclopropenone (DPC). The CDR3 nucleotides are TGTGCCAGCAGCTCCCGTGTGTGGGACAAAAGGAGTAGGAACTATGGCTACACCTTC. It yields the protein CASSSRVWDKRSRNYGYTF.